This TCR beta chain stems from a study of graft-versus-host responses after intestinal transplantation. Details on this clone: Its antigen is not identified.

Clones were read by immunoSEQ multiplex PCR, and TCRdb kept only the in-frame ones, dropping some. The sample has 130,000 or so clones, roughly 91% seen once. Sample: unstimulated CD4+ T cells sorted from spleen or lymph node cells, taken before intestinal transplant. The TCR was taken from a human donor who received an intestinal transplant.

This CDR3 reads CASSIIAGNGPQHF. CDR3 coding DNA: TGTGCCAGTAGTATAATCGCGGGGAATGGGCCCCAGCATTTT. This chain uses TRBV19 with TRBJ1-5; D unresolved. This CDR3 spans 14 amino acids. Germline V gene sequence: CDR1 LNHDA, CDR2 SQIVND (reference sequence). V was shortened by 2 bases and J by 9 bases, with 14 bases between the two germline ends.